This TCR beta chain comes out of a study of blood T cell repertoires in COVID-19. Background on the study: Sample material is recorded as cDNA or gDNA derived from T cells, B-cell-depleted T cells, or PBMCs.

With 1 base clipped from V and 0 bases from J, the junction kept 6 bases outside the gene matches. Germline CDR1 and CDR2: MGHRA and YSYEKL. The CDR3 extends over 16 amino acids. Authors' data handling: How many nucleated cells were present was estimated from reference gene primer amplification. Using immunoSEQ multiplex PCR, the repertoire was profiled, and TCRdb retains in-frame clones only, with some absent. From that table come the V and J calls and clone size; the DNA was used to work out D and trimming. The sample holds around 220,000 clones, about 88% seen once. This TCR was sampled from a woman between 50 and 59 years old with COVID-19, enrolled during active disease. The chain recombines TRBV4-1 with TRBJ2-7, with 7 bases aligning to TRBD2. The sequenced sample was peripheral blood. The CDR3 is CASSQVLAVSSYEQYF. The CDR3 DNA follows: TGCGCCAGCAGCCAAGTGCTAGCGGTAAGCTCCTACGAGCAGTACTTC.